The rows below give T cell receptor beta chains drawn from one sample of a study of regulatory T cells in long-lasting Graves disease. TCRdb redid the calling of the multiplex PCR reads with MiXCR, one entry per CDR3 protein. This table holds about 560,000 distinct CDR3 sequences, 16% found once. This same sample was also part of a study on T cells in Graves' hyperthyroidism and ophthalmopathy.

The sequenced sample was peripheral blood mononuclear cells (PBMCs), obtained at new diagnosis, from a patient treated with antithyroid drugs. The receptors come from a young man with Graves disease. CDR3s include the opening cysteine and the closing phenylalanine or tryptophan. The D gene is left open where the match is weak. Part of the rows lack a size; the others show once, few, many or a class for expanded clones.

TRBJ2-7	many	TRBD1	TRBV18	CASSPPSTGESEQYF	TGTGCCAGCTCACCCCCCTCGACAGGGGAGAGCGAGCAGTACTTC
TRBJ1-2	-	-	TRBV24-1	CATSTGINYGYTF	TGTGCCACCAGTACAGGGATTAACTATGGCTACACCTTC
TRBJ1-3	few	-	TRBV13	CASSRDGGNTIYF	TGTGCCAGCAGCCGGGACGGTGGAAACACCATATATTTT
TRBJ1-1	-	-	TRBV5-4	CASSFPQGAAFF	TGTGCCAGCAGCTTCCCACAGGGTGCGGCTTTCTTT
TRBJ2-5	few	-	TRBV7-9	CASSLGLGPETQYF	TGTGCCAGCAGCTTAGGCTTGGGTCCGGAGACCCAGTACTTC
TRBJ1-1	-	-	TRBV9	CASSVVGRNTEAFF	TGTGCCAGCAGCGTAGTCGGCAGGAACACTGAAGCTTTCTTT
TRBJ2-7	many	-	TRBV12-3/TRBV12-4	CASSPRGRADEQYF	TGTGCCAGCAGCCCCCGGGGCAGGGCCGACGAGCAGTACTTC
TRBJ2-3	few	TRBD2	TRBV19	CASRVGLAGGPEADTQYF	TGTGCCAGTAGAGTCGGACTAGCGGGAGGGCCTGAGGCAGATACGCAGTATTTT
TRBJ2-5	-	TRBD2	TRBV4-1	CASSQTQGTSGSETQYF	TGCGCCAGCAGCCAAACCCAAGGGACTAGCGGGAGTGAGACCCAGTACTTC
TRBJ2-6	-	-	TRBV9	CASSELQGPSAGANVLTF	TGTGCCAGCAGCGAACTTCAGGGACCATCAGCTGGGGCCAACGTCCTGACTTTC
TRBJ2-7	many	TRBD1	TRBV20-1	CSANRDRGDEQYF	TGCAGTGCGAACCGGGACAGGGGCGACGAGCAGTACTTC
TRBJ2-7	many	-	TRBV12-3/TRBV12-4	CASSLLAAFYEQYF	TGTGCCAGCAGCCTTTTGGCAGCCTTCTACGAGCAGTACTTC
TRBJ2-5	-	-	TRBV18	CASSDSEIQETQYF	TGTGCCAGCTCGGACTCCGAGATTCAAGAGACCCAGTACTTC
TRBJ1-2	-	TRBD1	TRBV14	CASSRHGGQGAGYGYTF	TGTGCCAGCAGCCGACACGGGGGGCAGGGGGCTGGCTATGGCTACACCTTC
TRBJ1-1	many	-	TRBV2	CARVQGPNAEAFF	TGTGCCAGGGTACAGGGTCCGAACGCTGAAGCTTTCTTT
TRBJ2-1	many	TRBD2	TRBV27	CASSSMTSDTYNEQFF	TGTGCCAGCAGTTCAATGACTAGCGACACCTACAATGAGCAGTTCTTC
TRBJ2-1	many	TRBD2	TRBV12-3/TRBV12-4	CASTSGLAGEEQFF	TGTGCCAGCACCTCGGGACTAGCAGGGGAGGAGCAGTTCTTC
TRBJ1-2	many	-	TRBV2	CASSSDRNYGYTF	TGTGCCAGCAGCTCCGACAGGAACTATGGCTACACCTTC
TRBJ2-2	few	TRBD2	TRBV12-3/TRBV12-4	CASSQTSGRTGELFF	TGTGCCAGCAGCCAGACTAGCGGGAGGACCGGGGAGCTGTTTTTT
TRBJ1-1	many	-	TRBV28	CATGMGNTEAFF	TGTGCCACCGGGATGGGGAACACTGAAGCTTTCTTT
TRBJ2-7	many	-	TRBV28	CASSSPRLDDYEQYF	TGTGCCAGCAGTTCCCCCCGACTAGATGACTACGAGCAGTACTTC
TRBJ1-3	-	TRBD1	TRBV29-1	CAGQGIGNTIYF	TGCGCGGGACAGGGTATTGGAAACACCATATATTTT
TRBJ1-2	-	-	TRBV6-9	CASSYGGYTF	TGTGCCAGCAGTTACGGCGGCTACACCTTC
TRBJ1-2	many	-	TRBV6-2/TRBV6-3	CASSETSTGRNYGYTF	TGTGCCAGCAGTGAAACTTCGACAGGAAGAAACTATGGCTACACCTTC
TRBJ2-7	few	TRBD2	TRBV20-1	CSAITSGGSPSYEQYF	TGCAGTGCTATAACTAGCGGGGGGTCCCCTTCCTACGAGCAGTACTTC
TRBJ2-7	many	-	TRBV19	CASSPPRWGDSYEQYF	TGTGCCAGTAGTCCGCCGAGGTGGGGGGACTCCTACGAGCAGTACTTC
TRBJ1-1	-	-	TRBV3-1	CASSYRFMGPANTEAFF	TGTGCCAGCAGCTACCGCTTTATGGGACCCGCGAACACTGAAGCTTTCTTT
TRBJ1-1	-	-	TRBV5-1	CASSEDGTMNTEAFF	TGCGCCAGCAGCGAGGACGGGACTATGAACACTGAAGCTTTCTTT
TRBJ2-1	-	TRBD1	TRBV10-2	CASSDYTGVGEQFF	TGCGCCAGCAGTGATTATACAGGGGTTGGTGAGCAGTTCTTC
TRBJ2-7	many	TRBD2	TRBV20-1	CSARKTSGGSSEQYF	TGCAGTGCTAGAAAGACTAGCGGAGGATCGAGCGAGCAGTACTTC
TRBJ1-1	-	-	TRBV30	CAWSVASGSTEAFF	TGTGCCTGGAGTGTTGCTTCCGGATCAACTGAAGCTTTCTTT
TRBJ2-7	-	TRBD2	TRBV11-2	CASSQESGLAVYEQYF	TGCGCCAGCAGCCAAGAATCTGGACTAGCGGTTTACGAGCAGTACTTC
TRBJ2-1	-	TRBD2	TRBV2	CASTRLAGVRFF	TGTGCCAGCACGCGACTAGCGGGAGTTCGGTTCTTC
TRBJ2-2	many	TRBD1	TRBV2	CASRQGTAGELFF	TGTGCCAGCAGACAGGGGACGGCCGGGGAGCTGTTTTTT
TRBJ2-3	few	TRBD2	TRBV12-3/TRBV12-4	CASSVPTSGLTDTQYF	TGTGCCAGCAGTGTACCGACTAGCGGCCTCACAGATACGCAGTATTTT
TRBJ1-1	-	-	TRBV12-3/TRBV12-4	CASTLSAGYWTEAFF	TGTGCCAGCACTCTTTCGGCAGGGTATTGGACTGAAGCTTTCTTT
TRBJ2-1	many	-	TRBV11-2	CASSLAAGYNEQFF	TGTGCCAGCAGCTTAGCGGCAGGCTACAATGAGCAGTTCTTC
TRBJ2-2	few	-	TRBV11-2	CASSLRYTGELFF	TGTGCCAGCAGCTTACGTTACACCGGGGAGCTGTTTTTT
TRBJ2-3	-	TRBD2	TRBV2	CASSDRREGGDTQYF	TGTGCCAGCAGTGATAGGCGGGAGGGTGGAGATACGCAGTATTTT
TRBJ2-1	-	TRBD2	TRBV3-1	CASSQLTSGPYNEQFF	TGTGCCAGCAGCCAGCTGACTAGCGGTCCCTACAATGAGCAGTTCTTC
TRBJ2-3	many	TRBD1	TRBV7-8	CASSLVIQGGTDTQYF	TGTGCCAGCAGCTTAGTTATACAGGGGGGCACAGATACGCAGTATTTT
TRBJ2-4	many	-	TRBV25-1	CAIPRSTRAKNIQYF	TGTGCCATCCCGAGATCCACCCGGGCCAAAAACATTCAGTACTTC